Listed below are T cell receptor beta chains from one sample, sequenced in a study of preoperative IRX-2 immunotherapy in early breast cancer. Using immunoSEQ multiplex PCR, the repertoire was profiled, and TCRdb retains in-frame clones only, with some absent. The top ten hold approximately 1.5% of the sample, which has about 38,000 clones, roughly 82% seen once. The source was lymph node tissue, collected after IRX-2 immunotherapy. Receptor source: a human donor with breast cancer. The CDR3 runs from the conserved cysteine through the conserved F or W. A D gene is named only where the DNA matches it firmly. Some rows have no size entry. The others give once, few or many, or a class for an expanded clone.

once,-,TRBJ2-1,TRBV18,TGTGCCAGCTCACCACGGGGGGTATCCTACAATGAGCAGTTCTTC,CASSPRGVSYNEQFF
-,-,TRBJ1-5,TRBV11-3,TGTGCCAGCAGCCCACAGGGTAGCAATCAGCCCCAGCATTTT,CASSPQGSNQPQHF
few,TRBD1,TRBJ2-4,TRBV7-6,TGTGCCAGCAGCTTGGACCCCGGGACAGTGGGTTCAAACATTCAGTACTTC,CASSLDPGTVGSNIQYF
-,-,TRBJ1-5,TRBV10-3,TGTGCCATCAGTGAGCCGGCCTCCCCGGGGTCTAATCAGCCCCAGCATTTT,CAISEPASPGSNQPQHF
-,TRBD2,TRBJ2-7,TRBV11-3,TGTGCCAGCAGCTTAGACAGCGGGGTATTCTACGAGCAGTACTTC,CASSLDSGVFYEQYF
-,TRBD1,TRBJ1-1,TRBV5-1,TGCGCCAGCAGCAGAGGGACAGGGATGAACACTGAAGCTTTCTTT,CASSRGTGMNTEAFF
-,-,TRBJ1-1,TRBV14,TGTGCCAGCAGCCCAACAGACGGCACTGAAGCTTTCTTT,CASSPTDGTEAFF
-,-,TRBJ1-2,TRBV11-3,TGTGCCAGCAGCTTGAGGCGCCCCCCGAGGGACTATGGCTACACCTTC,CASSLRRPPRDYGYTF
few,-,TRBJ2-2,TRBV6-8,TGTGCCATCAGCGAACAGGGCGCGGACACCGGGGAGCTGTTTTTT,CAISEQGADTGELFF
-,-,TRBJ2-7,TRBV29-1,TGCAGCGTTAGCCGTGGATCCTACGAGCAGTACTTC,CSVSRGSYEQYF
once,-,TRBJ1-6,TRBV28,TGTGCCAGCTACGGGACAAGCTCCTATAATTCACCCCTCCACTTT,CASYGTSSYNSPLHF
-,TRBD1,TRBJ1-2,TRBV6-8,TGTGCCAGCAGTCCGCGACAGGGGGCCCACTATGGCTACACCTTC,CASSPRQGAHYGYTF
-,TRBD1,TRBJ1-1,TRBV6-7,TGTGCCAGCAGTTACTCGAGGACAGGGGTCACTGAAGCTTTCTTT,CASSYSRTGVTEAFF
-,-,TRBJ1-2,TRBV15,TGTGCCACCAGCAGAGGGGAAGGGAGTTATGGCTACACCTTC,CATSRGEGSYGYTF
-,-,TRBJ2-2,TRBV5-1,TGCGCCAGCAGCTTGCCGGGTCCTAACACCGGGGAGCTGTTTTTT,CASSLPGPNTGELFF
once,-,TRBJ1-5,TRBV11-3,TGTGCCAGCAGCTTGAGAGGATATAGCAATCAGCCCCAGCATTTT,CASSLRGYSNQPQHF
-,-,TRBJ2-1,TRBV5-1,TGCGCCAGCAGCTTGGAGGGGGGCTCCTACAATGAGCAGTTCTTC,CASSLEGGSYNEQFF
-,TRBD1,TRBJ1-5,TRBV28,TGTGCCAGCAGGGACAGGGTAGTGGAGCCCCAGCATTTT,CASRDRVVEPQHF
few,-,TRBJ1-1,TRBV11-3,TGTGCCAGCAGCGTAACCGGGTTACTGAACACTGAAGCTTTCTTT,CASSVTGLLNTEAFF
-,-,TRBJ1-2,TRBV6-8,TGTGCCAGCAGTTACTCGGGGACGGCTTATGGCTACACCTTC,CASSYSGTAYGYTF
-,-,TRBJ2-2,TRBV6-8,TGTGCCATCAGTAGGGACTCCCCGAACACCGGGGAGCTGTTTTTT,CAISRDSPNTGELFF
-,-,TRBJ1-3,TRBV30,TGTGCCTGGAAGGACAAGCACTCTGGAAACACCATATATTTT,CAWKDKHSGNTIYF
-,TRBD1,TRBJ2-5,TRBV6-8,TGTGCCAGCAGTGGCCGGGACAGGGGGCGCGGGGAGACCCAGTACTTC,CASSGRDRGRGETQYF
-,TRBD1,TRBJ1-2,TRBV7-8,TGTGCCAGCAGCTTAGGCCCCGGGACAGGGGCGGGCTATGGCTACACCTTC,CASSLGPGTGAGYGYTF
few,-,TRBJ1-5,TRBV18,TGTGCCAGCTCACCGACTAATCAGCCCCAGCATTTT,CASSPTNQPQHF
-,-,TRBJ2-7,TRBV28,TGTGCCAGCAGTTTGGGGGGCCCCTACGAGCAGTACTTC,CASSLGGPYEQYF
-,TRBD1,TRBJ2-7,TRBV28,TGTGCCAGCAGTACCACCGGGACAGGGCTGGGAGAGCAGTACTTC,CASSTTGTGLGEQYF
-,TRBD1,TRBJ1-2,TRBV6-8,TGTGCCATCAGTTTACAGGGGATCTATGGCTACACCTTC,CAISLQGIYGYTF
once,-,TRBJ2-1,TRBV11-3,TGTGCCAGCAGCCCCGAGGTGGAGGTGTACAATGAGCAGTTCTTC,CASSPEVEVYNEQFF
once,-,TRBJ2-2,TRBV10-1,TGCGCCAGCAGTTCATTTCTACTAACAGGGAGGACCGGGGAGCTGTTTTTT,CASSSFLLTGRTGELFF
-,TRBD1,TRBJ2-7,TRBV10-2,TGCGCCAGCAGTGAGCCGACAGGGGCTTCAATCTACGAGCAGTACTTC,CASSEPTGASIYEQYF
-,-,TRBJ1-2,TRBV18,TGTGCCAGCTCACCACTCCCGCAGGGCGGATATGGCTACACCTTC,CASSPLPQGGYGYTF
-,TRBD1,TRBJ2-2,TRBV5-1,TGCGCCAGCAGCCAAGGACAGGGGGCGCAAACCGGGGAGCTGTTTTTT,CASSQGQGAQTGELFF
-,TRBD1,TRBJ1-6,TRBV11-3,TGTGCCAGCAGCTTTCGGGACAGGGAATCACCCCTCCACTTT,CASSFRDRESPLHF
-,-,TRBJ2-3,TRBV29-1,TGCAGCGCTGATAGCGGAGGGCCTAGCACAGATACGCAGTATTTT,CSADSGGPSTDTQYF
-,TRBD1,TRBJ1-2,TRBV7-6,TGTGCCAGCAGTCGAGGGGGGACAGGGGCGTCCTATGGCTACACCTTC,CASSRGGTGASYGYTF
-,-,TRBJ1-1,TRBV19,TGTGCCAGTAGTGGGAGGTTGGACACTGAAGCTTTCTTT,CASSGRLDTEAFF
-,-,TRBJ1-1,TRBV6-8,TGTGCCAGCAGGACAGAAGACATGAACACTGAAGCTTTCTTT,CASRTEDMNTEAFF
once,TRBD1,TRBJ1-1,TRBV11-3,TGTGCCAGCAGTCGACAGGGGGGCGGGACCATGAACACTGAAGCTTTCTTT,CASSRQGGGTMNTEAFF
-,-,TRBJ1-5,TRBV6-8,TGTGCCAGCCGAGGGGTAGGGGACAATCAGCCCCAGCATTTT,CASRGVGDNQPQHF
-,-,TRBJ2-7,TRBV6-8,TGTGCCAGCAGCCTGACGGGCTACGAGCAGTACTTC,CASSLTGYEQYF
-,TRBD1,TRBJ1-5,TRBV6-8,TGTGCCACCGGATCACCGACAGGGCTTAGCAATCAGCCCCAGCATTTT,CATGSPTGLSNQPQHF
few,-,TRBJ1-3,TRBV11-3,TGTGCCAGCATCACTCGAGACTGGACCTCTGGAAACACCATATATTTT,CASITRDWTSGNTIYF
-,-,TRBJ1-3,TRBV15,TGTGCCACCAGCAGGGACAGAGGGCCGTCTGGAAACACCATATATTTT,CATSRDRGPSGNTIYF
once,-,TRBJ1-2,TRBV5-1,TGCGCCAGCAGCTTGGAGGCAACTAACTATGGCTACACCTTC,CASSLEATNYGYTF
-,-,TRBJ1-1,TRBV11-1,TGTGCCAGCAAGCCCAAGGGAACGGTATCTGAAGCTTTCTTT,CASKPKGTVSEAFF
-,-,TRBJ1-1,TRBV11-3,TGTGCCAGCAGCCCGGACAGCATGAACACTGAAGCTTTCTTT,CASSPDSMNTEAFF
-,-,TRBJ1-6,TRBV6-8,TGTGCCAGCAGGGAGCGTGGGGCCTATAATTCACCCCTCCACTTT,CASRERGAYNSPLHF
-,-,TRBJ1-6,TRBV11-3,TGTGCCAGCAGCTTGGAGGGGGTCTATTCACCCCTCCACTTT,CASSLEGVYSPLHF
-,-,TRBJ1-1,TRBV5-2,TGTGCCAGCAGCTTCAGGGGGCTGGTGAACACTGAAGCTTTCTTT,CASSFRGLVNTEAFF
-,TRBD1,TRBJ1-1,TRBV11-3,TGTGCCAGCAGCTTTGGACAGGGGGGACCTGAAGCTTTCTTT,CASSFGQGGPEAFF
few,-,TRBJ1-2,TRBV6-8,TGTGCCATCACTTCGCCAGACCGAAACTATGGCTACACCTTC,CAITSPDRNYGYTF
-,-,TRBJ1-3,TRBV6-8,TGTGCCAGTGGGGTTGGACACCCCTCTGGAAACACCATATATTTT,CASGVGHPSGNTIYF